The TCR beta chain under discussion was sequenced for a study of T-cell memory formation after mild COVID-19. One entry per CDR3 protein, called by TCRdb with MiXCR from the 5' RACE reads. The sample lists about 560,000 distinct CDR3 sequences, approximately 18% occurring once. The CDR3 totals 14 residues. The ends lost 4 bases at V and 10 bases at J; junction bases unmatched: 11. Per germline, CDR1 SGHRS and CDR2 YFSETQ. The sequence came from an adult woman who had mild COVID-19 (a few samples of this study predate the infection). Cell type and time point are not known. The genes are TRBV5-1 and TRBJ2-1, with 7 bases that match TRBD2. Sequencing used PBMCs or a T cell subset sorted from them (not recorded which). CDR3 region: CASSPTGGAWEQFF. The CDR3 region has the DNA TGCGCCAGCAGCCCCACGGGGGGAGCGTGGGAGCAGTTCTTC.